The next 20 T cell receptor beta chains were all read from a single sample in a study of T cells in Graves' hyperthyroidism and ophthalmopathy. The investigators amplified TCR beta CDR3 regions from RNA transcripts. Carried out on the TCR CDR3, a first-round RT-PCR used the HTBI primer set. MiXCR was run by TCRdb on the multiplex PCR reads, yielding one entry per CDR3 protein. The sample lists about 320,000 distinct CDR3 sequences, roughly 17% occurring once. Sequenced sample: blood. These receptor sequences come from a man aged 25 to 45 with Graves' hyperthyroidism.

This clonotype was found many times. The chain recombines TRBV12-3 or TRBV12-4 with TRBJ2-7; D gene ambiguous. The CDR3 is made up of 13 amino acids. V lost 3 bases to trimming and J lost 2 bases, with 8 bases between them. CDR3 bases: TGTGCCAGCAGTTTGTACAGAACCTACGAGCAGTACTTC. Its translation is CASSLYRTYEQYF.

This clonotype was seen many times. V is TRBV27 and J is TRBJ2-3; D may be TRBD1 or TRBD2 (5 bases each). CDR1 is MNHEY and CDR2 is SMNVEV in the germline V gene (reference sequence). The CDR3 has 15 residues. Trimming took 5 bases from V and 8 from J, leaving 20 bases between them. The CDR3 DNA follows: TGTGCCAGCAGTCCCCCCGGGACCTCCGGTCGTACGCAGTATTTT. It codes for CASSPPGTSGRTQYF.

This clonotype was observed a handful of times. The chain has TRBV19 and TRBJ2-3, with 8 bases matching TRBD1. The CDR3 is 14 amino acids. V dropped 10 bases and J dropped 0; count of bases not matched to a gene: 6. The V gene's germline CDR1 is LNHDA and CDR2 SQIVND (reference sequence). In DNA form, the CDR3 reads TGTGCCACCCGAACAGGGGGAAGCACAGATACGCAGTATTTT. Translation: CATRTGGSTDTQYF.

The chain couples TRBV2 to TRBJ1-4; perhaps TRBD1 as D (5 bases). CDR3 size: 15 residues. Germline V gene sequence: CDR1 SNHLY, CDR2 FYNNEI. V lost 4 bases, J lost 1 base, and 10 bases lay in between. The CDR3 nucleotides read TGTGCCAGCAGTGCGTTTACAGGAACTAATGAAAAACTGTTTTTT. This sequence encodes CASSAFTGTNEKLFF.

The chain recombines TRBV9 with TRBJ2-3; D remains ambiguous. This CDR3 comprises 12 residues. The germline V gene encodes CDR1 SGDLS and CDR2 YYNGEE. V lost 5 bases and J 6 bases, leaving 10 bases between the germline ends. CDR3 DNA: TGTGCCAGCAGTAGGGATCTGGATACGCAGTATTTT. This gives the protein CASSRDLDTQYF.

This clonotype was detected ten times or more. The chain joins TRBV11-2 to TRBJ1-4; D perhaps matches TRBD1 (6 bases). The V gene's germline CDR1 is SGHAT and CDR2 FQNNGV. V lost 4 bases and J lost 7, with 16 bases in between. The CDR3 has 15 amino acids. The CDR3 reads CASSSPQGRREKLFF. The DNA for the CDR3 is TGTGCCAGCAGCTCTCCCCAGGGGCGCCGTGAAAAACTGTTTTTT. The full variable domain, rest sourced from reference TRBV11-2 and TRBJ1-4, is EAGVAQSPRYKIIEKRQSVAFWCNPISGHATLYWYQQILGQGPKLLIQFQNNGVVDDSQLPKDRFSAERLKGVDSTLKIQPAKLEDSAVYLCASSSPQGRREKLFFGSGTQLSVL.

Regarding this clonotype: At one of its ends the junction is not consistent with the germline gene, which may arise from a read error. The chain carries TRBV3-1 and TRBJ2-2, with 8 bases fitting TRBD2. The CDR3 has 13 amino acids. Per germline, CDR1 LGHDT and CDR2 YNNKEL (reference sequence). The CDR3 protein is CATSGGNTGEPFF. The CDR3 DNA reads as TGTGCCACCTCGGGGGGGAACACCGGGGAGCCGTTTTTT.

This clonotype was recorded many times. V usage is TRBV9 and J usage is TRBJ2-1, with TRBD2 matching 10 bases. Germline CDR1 is SGDLS and CDR2 is YYNGEE. V lost 4 bases and J lost 10; bases outside the gene matches: 20. The CDR3 contains 18 residues. CDR3 in DNA: TGTGCCAGCAGCCCCCAGCTAGCGGGAGCCCTCTTCGGGAACGAGCAGTTCTTC. This gives the protein CASSPQLAGALFGNEQFF.

The chain uses TRBV29-1 and TRBJ2-7; D unclear. The CDR3 is 12 amino acids. V gave up 6 bases and J gave up 6 bases, with 15 bases separating them. Germline V gene lookup returns CDR1 SQVTM and CDR2 ANQGSEA. The chain's CDR3 is CSVGPHGREQYF. CDR3 nucleotides: TGCAGCGTCGGCCCACACGGGCGCGAGCAGTACTTC.

This clonotype occurred many times. This rearrangement joins TRBV6-1 to TRBJ2-7; D is tentatively TRBD1 or TRBD2 (5 bases each). Deletions cut 7 bases from V and 3 bases from J, with 19 bases between. CDR1 is MNHNS, CDR2 SASEGT, per germline. The CDR3 length is 15 residues. The CDR3 sequence is CASTDKWDVDYEQYF. The CDR3 DNA follows: TGTGCCAGCACCGACAAATGGGACGTAGACTACGAGCAGTACTTC.

This clonotype turned up a few times. V usage is TRBV28 and J usage is TRBJ2-7; possibly TRBD1 or TRBD2 for D (5 bases each). Looked up from germline, CDR1 is MDHEN and CDR2 is SYDVKM. The CDR3 loop spans 13 amino acids. Trimming stripped 4 bases from V and 7 bases from J, with 14 bases between. CDR3 protein: CASSWDGVVEQYF. DNA of the CDR3: TGTGCCAGCAGTTGGGACGGGGTTGTAGAGCAGTACTTC.

In its sample, this clonotype was seen many times. This chain uses TRBV6-1 with TRBJ2-5, with 12 positions matching TRBD2. Germline values: CDR1 MNHNS, CDR2 SASEGT. This CDR3 region has 16 residues. V gave up 6 bases and J gave up 1 base; unmatched junction bases: 6. Here the CDR3 reads CASSGLAGSIQETQYF. CDR3 nucleotide sequence: TGTGCCAGCAGCGGACTAGCGGGAAGTATCCAAGAGACCCAGTACTTC.

This clonotype came up a few times. This rearrangement joins TRBV3-1 to TRBJ1-6; 8 nucleotides line up with TRBD1. Germline CDR1 reads LGHDT; CDR2 reads YNNKEL (reference sequence). The CDR3 runs 15 residues. V gave up 1 base and J gave up 9 bases; unmatched junction bases: 5. The CDR3 sequence is CASSQGQGFVSPLHF. As DNA, the CDR3 is TGTGCCAGCAGCCAAGGACAGGGGTTTGTTTCACCCCTCCACTTT.

This clonotype was counted only a few times. V is TRBV14 and J is TRBJ2-3; D ambiguous. This CDR3 contains 15 residues. Germline loops: CDR1 SGHDN, CDR2 FVKESK. Trimming pared 4 bases from V and 1 base from J, leaving 12 bases between. The CDR3 DNA reads as TGTGCCAGCAGCCGCGATCGGACCGGCACAGATACGCAGTATTTT. Its translation: CASSRDRTGTDTQYF.

This clonotype was counted many times. The chain couples TRBV30 to TRBJ2-7, with 9 bases lining up with TRBD1. Germline trimming cut 4 bases from V and 1 base from J; bases unmatched to any gene: 11. The CDR3 sequence is 16 residues long. CDR1 and CDR2 (germline): GTSNPN, SVGIG (reference sequence). The DNA of the CDR3 is TGTGCCTGGAAACGCATGACAGGGGGTTCGTCCTACGAGCAGTACTTC. Translated: CAWKRMTGGSSYEQYF. Looking up the rest from reference TRBV30 and TRBJ2-7 gives the full variable domain: SQTIHQWPATLVQPVGSPLSLECTVEGTSNPNLYWYRQAAGRGLQLLFYSVGIGQISSEVPQNLSASRPQDRQFILSSKKLLLSDSGFYLCAWKRMTGGSSYEQYFGPGTRLTVT.

This clonotype was detected a few times. The V gene is TRBV9, the J gene TRBJ2-1, with D maybe TRBD1 (5 bases). V was trimmed by 0 bases and J by 6 bases, leaving 10 bases between them. Germline V CDR1 and CDR2: SGDLS, YYNGEE. The CDR3 contains 14 residues. The CDR3 nucleotides read TGTGCCAGCAGCGTAGAGACAGAGTCCAATGAGCAGTTCTTC. This codes for CASSVETESNEQFF.

The chain employs TRBV19 and TRBJ1-1; D gene ambiguous. V lost 7 bases and J 7 bases, leaving 16 bases between the germline ends. In germline, CDR1 is LNHDA, CDR2 SQIVND (reference sequence). The CDR3 sequence is 13 residues long. CDR3 sequence reads: CASMDEGLREAFF. CDR3 coding DNA: TGTGCCAGTATGGACGAAGGGCTCCGTGAAGCTTTCTTT.

This clonotype was seen repeatedly, ten times or more. This rearrangement joins TRBV19 to TRBJ1-2, with D unresolved. CDR1 is LNHDA and CDR2 is SQIVND in the germline V gene (reference sequence). Trimming shortened V by 7 bases and J by 2 bases, and 8 bases separated the two germline ends. This CDR3 is 12 amino acids long. This CDR3 reads CASNTENYGYTF. In nucleotides, the CDR3 is TGTGCCAGTAATACAGAGAACTATGGCTACACCTTC.

This rearrangement joins TRBV7-9 to TRBJ2-3, with 7 bases aligning to TRBD2. CDR3 length: 16 amino acids. J was trimmed by 6 bases and V by 5 bases; bases with no gene match: 14. Looked up from germline, CDR1 is SEHNR and CDR2 is FQNEAQ (reference sequence). Here the CDR3 DNA reads TGTGCCAGCAGCGGGAGGCGGCGGGAGTCCTCCGATACGCAGTATTTT. It codes for CASSGRRRESSDTQYF.

Ten or more counts support this clonotype. J is TRBJ1-2 and V is TRBV20-1; D unresolved. CDR3 length equals 14 residues. Looked up from germline, CDR1 is DFQATT and CDR2 is SNEGSKA (reference sequence). V was cut by 3 bases and J by 3 bases, with 14 bases left in between. CDR3 DNA: TGCAGTGCTAGTCATCGGGCGGGCCACTATGGCTACACCTTC. The encoded protein is CSASHRAGHYGYTF.